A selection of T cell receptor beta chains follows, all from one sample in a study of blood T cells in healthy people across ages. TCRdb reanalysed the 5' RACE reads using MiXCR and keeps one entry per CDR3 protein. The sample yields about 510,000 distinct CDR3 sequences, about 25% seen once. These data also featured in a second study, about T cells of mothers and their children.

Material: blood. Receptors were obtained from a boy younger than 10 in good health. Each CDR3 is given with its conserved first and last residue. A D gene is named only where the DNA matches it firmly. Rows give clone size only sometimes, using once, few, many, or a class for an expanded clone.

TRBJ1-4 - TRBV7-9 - TGTGCCAGCAGTTCACAGGGTGTAGTGGAGAAACTGTTTTTT CASSSQGVVEKLFF
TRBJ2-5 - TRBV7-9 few TGTGCCAGCAGCCCCGCCCGTCGGACACCTCAAGAGACCCAGTACTTC CASSPARRTPQETQYF
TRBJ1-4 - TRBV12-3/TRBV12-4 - TGTGCCAGCAGACCCGCGGGTCACTGGGGTGAAAAACTGTTTTTT CASRPAGHWGEKLFF
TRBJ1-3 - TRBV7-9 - TGTGCCAGCAGCGCACGAGGGTCTTCTGGAAACACCATATATTTT CASSARGSSGNTIYF
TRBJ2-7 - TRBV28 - TGTGCCAGCAGTCCAAGGGAGAACTCCTACGAGCAGTACTTC CASSPRENSYEQYF
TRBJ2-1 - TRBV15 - TGTGCCACCAGCAGGGATACCGGGGCCTACAATGAGCAGTTCTTC CATSRDTGAYNEQFF
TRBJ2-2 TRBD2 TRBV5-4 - TGTGCCAGCGGGGGGACTAGCGGGTACTCGAACACCGGGGAGCTGTTTTTT CASGGTSGYSNTGELFF
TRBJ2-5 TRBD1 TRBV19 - TGTGCCAGTACCGCCGGGACAGGGACATTTGAGCAGTACTTC CASTAGTGTFEQYF
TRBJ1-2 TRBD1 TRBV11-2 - TGTGCCAGCACCAAGGGGGCAGGATTGGATGGCTACACCTTC CASTKGAGLDGYTF
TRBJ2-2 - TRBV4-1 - TGCGCCAGCAGCCATTCGTACACCGGGGAGCTGTTTTTT CASSHSYTGELFF
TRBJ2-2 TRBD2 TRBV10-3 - TGTGCCATCAGTGAGATCGGACTAGCGGGGTTGGCCGGGGAGCTGTTTTTT CAISEIGLAGLAGELFF
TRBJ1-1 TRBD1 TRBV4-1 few TGCGCCAGCAGCCACTCCGGGACAGGGAACACTGAAGCTTTCTTT CASSHSGTGNTEAFF
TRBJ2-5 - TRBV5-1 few TGCGCCAGCAGCTTGGGAGACAACGAAGAGACCCAGTACTTC CASSLGDNEETQYF
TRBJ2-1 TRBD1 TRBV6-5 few TGTGCCAGCAGTTATGGACAGGGCAAGTACAATGAGCAGTTCTTC CASSYGQGKYNEQFF
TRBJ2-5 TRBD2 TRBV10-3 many TGTGCCATCCGCGGTCAGAGCGGGGGACAAGAGACCCAGTACTTC CAIRGQSGGQETQYF
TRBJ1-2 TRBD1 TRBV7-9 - TGTGCCAGCAGCCCGGACAGGGGTATTGGCTACACCTTC CASSPDRGIGYTF
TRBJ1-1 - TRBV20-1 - TGCAGTGCCCCCGAATTCACTGAAGCTTTCTTT CSAPEFTEAFF
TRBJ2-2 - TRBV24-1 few TGTGCCACCCCCCCAGCGGATACGAACACCGGGGAGCTGTTTTTT CATPPADTNTGELFF
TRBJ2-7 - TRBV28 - TGTGCCAGCAGCCTGCTCTCAAACGAGCAGTACTTC CASSLLSNEQYF
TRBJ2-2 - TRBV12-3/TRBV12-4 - TGTGCCAGCAGCCCTACACCTGGCACCGGGGAGCTGTTTTTT CASSPTPGTGELFF
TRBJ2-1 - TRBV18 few TGTGCCAGCTCACCAGGGCACTACAATGAGCAGTTCTTC CASSPGHYNEQFF
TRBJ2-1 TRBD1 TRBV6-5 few TGTGCCAGCAGTTCCAGGACAGGGAGCCTAACAAATGAGCAGTTCTTC CASSSRTGSLTNEQFF
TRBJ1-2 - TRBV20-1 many TGCAGTGGCGGAGCAGGGGAGGTTGGCTACACCTTC CSGGAGEVGYTF
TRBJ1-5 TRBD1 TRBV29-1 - TGCAGCGGGGCGACAGGGGGCGGTCAGCCCCAGCATTTT CSGATGGGQPQHF
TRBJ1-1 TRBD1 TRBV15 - TGTGCCACCAGCAGAGACGGGACAGCCAACACTGAAGCTTTCTTT CATSRDGTANTEAFF
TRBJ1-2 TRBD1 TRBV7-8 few TGTGCCAGCAGCCCCTGGACAGGGGGGATCATTAACTATGGCTACACCTTC CASSPWTGGIINYGYTF
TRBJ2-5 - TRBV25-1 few TGTGCCAGCAGTGAAGAGGGGGGCCAAGAGACCCAGTACTTC CASSEEGGQETQYF
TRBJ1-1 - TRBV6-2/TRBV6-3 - TGTGCCAGCAAAGGGGACCGCGTCATGAACACTGAAGCTTTCTTT CASKGDRVMNTEAFF
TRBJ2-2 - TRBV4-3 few TGCGCCAGCAGCCAAGCCCAAAGTGGCACCGGGGAGCTGTTTTTT CASSQAQSGTGELFF
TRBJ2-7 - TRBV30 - TGTGCCTGGTGTATCAGGGAGTACGAGCAGTACTTC CAWCIREYEQYF
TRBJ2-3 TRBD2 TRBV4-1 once TGCGCCAGCAGCCAAGATTCCGCGGGAGTGAGCACAGATACGCAGTATTTT CASSQDSAGVSTDTQYF
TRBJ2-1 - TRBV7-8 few TGTGCCAGCAGCACAGCCGGGGCTTCCTACAATGAGCAGTTCTTC CASSTAGASYNEQFF
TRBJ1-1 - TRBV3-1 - TGTGCCAGCAGCCCAAGAGGGGGAGGGACTGAAGCTTTCTTT CASSPRGGGTEAFF
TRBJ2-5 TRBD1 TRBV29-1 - TGCAGCGTTGTTTCGGACAGGGGGCGAGAGACCCAGTACTTC CSVVSDRGRETQYF
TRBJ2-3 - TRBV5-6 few TGTGCCAGCAGCAATGGACACCCTAGCACAGATACGCAGTATTTT CASSNGHPSTDTQYF
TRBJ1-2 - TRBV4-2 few TGTGCCAGCAGCCAAGATCGAACAGGCCTTCGGGGCTACACCTTC CASSQDRTGLRGYTF
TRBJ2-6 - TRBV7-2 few TGTGCCAGCACCAAAAGCAGGAAGGGGCCTGGGGCCAACGTCCTGACTTTC CASTKSRKGPGANVLTF
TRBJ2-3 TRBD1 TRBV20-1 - TGCAATGCTAGAGTCGGGACAGCGAGCACAGATACGCAGTATTTT CNARVGTASTDTQYF
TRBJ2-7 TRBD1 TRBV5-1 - TGCGCCAGCAGCTTGGCCCAGACAGGGGTGGACGAGCAGTACTTC CASSLAQTGVDEQYF
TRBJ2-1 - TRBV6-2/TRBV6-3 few TGTACCAGCAGTTTTGTAAATGAGCAGTTCTTC CTSSFVNEQFF
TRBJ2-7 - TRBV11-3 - TGTGCCAGCAGCTCCGCCGTGACTAGTTTCTACGAGCAGTACTTC CASSSAVTSFYEQYF
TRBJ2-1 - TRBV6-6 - TGTGCCAGCAGTCCCCTTGACAGGAGCTCCTACAATGAGCAGTTCTTC CASSPLDRSSYNEQFF
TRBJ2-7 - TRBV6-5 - TGTGCCAGCAGTTACTCCCCCCAGGGGTACGAGCAGTACTTC CASSYSPQGYEQYF
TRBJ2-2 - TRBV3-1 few TGTGCCAGCAGCCTTCTGACAGCGGGCGGGGAGCTGTTTTTT CASSLLTAGGELFF
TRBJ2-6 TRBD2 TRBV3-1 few TGTGCCAGCAGCCAAAGCGGGGCTGGGGCCAACGTCCTGACTTTC CASSQSGAGANVLTF
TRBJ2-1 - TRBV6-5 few TGTGCCAGCAGTTACTCCCGGGGCCGTCATAATGAGCAGTTCTTC CASSYSRGRHNEQFF
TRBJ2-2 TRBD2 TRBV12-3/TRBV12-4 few TGTGCCAGCAGTTTGAGGGGCGGGGGCACCGGGGAGCTGTTTTTT CASSLRGGGTGELFF
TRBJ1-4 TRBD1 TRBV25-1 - TGTGCCAGCAGTAACACAGGGGGTGAGGAAAAACTGTTTTTT CASSNTGGEEKLFF
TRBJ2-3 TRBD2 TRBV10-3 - TGTGCCATCAGTGCTGGGGGACTAGCGGTGAGCACAGATACGCAGTATTTT CAISAGGLAVSTDTQYF
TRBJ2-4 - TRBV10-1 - TGCGCCAGCAGTGACGGAGTCAAGGGGGACATTCAGTACTTC CASSDGVKGDIQYF
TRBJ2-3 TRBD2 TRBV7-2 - TGTGCCAGCAGCGTAGGAGCGGGGGGGCCGATTACGCAGTATTTT CASSVGAGGPITQYF
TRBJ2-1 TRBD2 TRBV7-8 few TGTGCCAGCAGCTTGCAGCGGGGGGGCCGCAATGAGCAGTTCTTC CASSLQRGGRNEQFF
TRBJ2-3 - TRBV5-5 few TGTGCCAGCAGCTTGGAACAGGGAGGCACAGATACGCAGTATTTT CASSLEQGGTDTQYF
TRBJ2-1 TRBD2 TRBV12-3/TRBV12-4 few TGTGCCAGCAGGTTCCGGGAGGGTACCTACAGTGAGCAGTTCTTC CASRFREGTYSEQFF